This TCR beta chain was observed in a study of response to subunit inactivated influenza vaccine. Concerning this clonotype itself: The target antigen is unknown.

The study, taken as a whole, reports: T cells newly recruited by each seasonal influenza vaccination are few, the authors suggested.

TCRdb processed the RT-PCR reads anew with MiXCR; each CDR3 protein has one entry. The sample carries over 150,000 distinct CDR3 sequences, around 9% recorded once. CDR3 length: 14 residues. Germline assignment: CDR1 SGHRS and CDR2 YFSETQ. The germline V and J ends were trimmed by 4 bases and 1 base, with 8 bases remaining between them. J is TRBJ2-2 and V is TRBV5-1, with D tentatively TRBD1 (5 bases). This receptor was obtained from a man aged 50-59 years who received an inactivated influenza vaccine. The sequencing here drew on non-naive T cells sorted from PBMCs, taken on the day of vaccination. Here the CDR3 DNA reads TGCGCCAGCAGCGTAGGACAGAACACCGGGGAGCTGTTTTTT. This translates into CASSVGQNTGELFF. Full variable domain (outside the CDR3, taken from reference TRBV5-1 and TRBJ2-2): KAGVTQTPRYLIKTRGQQVTLSCSPISGHRSVSWYQQTPGQGLQFLFEYFSETQRNKGNFPGRFSGRQFSNSRSEMNVSTLELGDSALYLCASSVGQNTGELFFGEGSRLTVL.